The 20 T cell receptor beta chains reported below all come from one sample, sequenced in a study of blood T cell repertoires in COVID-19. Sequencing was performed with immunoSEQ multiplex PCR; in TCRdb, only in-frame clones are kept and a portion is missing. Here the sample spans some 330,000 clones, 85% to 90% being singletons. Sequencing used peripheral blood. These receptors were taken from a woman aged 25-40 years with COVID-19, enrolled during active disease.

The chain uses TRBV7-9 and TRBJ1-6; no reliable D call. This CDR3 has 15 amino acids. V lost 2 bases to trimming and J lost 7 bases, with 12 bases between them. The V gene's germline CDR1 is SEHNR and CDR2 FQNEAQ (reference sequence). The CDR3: CASSLSPEKNSPLHF. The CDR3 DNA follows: TGTGCCAGCAGCTTATCCCCGGAGAAGAATTCACCCCTCCACTTT.

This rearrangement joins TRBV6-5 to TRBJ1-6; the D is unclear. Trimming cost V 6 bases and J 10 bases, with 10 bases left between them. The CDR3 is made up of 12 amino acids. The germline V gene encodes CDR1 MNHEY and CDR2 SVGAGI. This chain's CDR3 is CASRTTESPLHF. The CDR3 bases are TGTGCCAGCAGGACCACAGAGTCACCCCTCCACTTT.

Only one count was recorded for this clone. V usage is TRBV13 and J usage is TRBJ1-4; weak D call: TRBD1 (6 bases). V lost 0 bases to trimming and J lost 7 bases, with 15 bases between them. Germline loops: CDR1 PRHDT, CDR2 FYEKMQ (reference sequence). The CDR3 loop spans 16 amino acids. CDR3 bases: TGTGCCAGCAGCTTAGGCCTACGGGGGGCTGGTGAAAAACTGTTTTTT. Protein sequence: CASSLGLRGAGEKLFF.

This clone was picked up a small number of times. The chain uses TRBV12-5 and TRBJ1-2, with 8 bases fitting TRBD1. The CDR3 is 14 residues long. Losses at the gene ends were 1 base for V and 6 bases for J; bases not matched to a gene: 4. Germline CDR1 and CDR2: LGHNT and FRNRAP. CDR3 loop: CASGLEPGGNGYTF. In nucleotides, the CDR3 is TGTGCTAGTGGTTTGGAGCCAGGGGGCAATGGCTACACCTTC.

The CDR3 sequence is CASTQYNQPQHF. The CDR3 bases are TGTGCCAGCACACAGTACAATCAGCCCCAGCATTTT. The rearrangement links TRBV28 to TRBJ1-5; D remains ambiguous. CDR1 and CDR2 from the germline V gene are MDHEN and SYDVKM. CDR3 length equals 12 residues. Trimming shortened V by 7 bases and J by 3 bases, and 7 bases separated the two germline ends.

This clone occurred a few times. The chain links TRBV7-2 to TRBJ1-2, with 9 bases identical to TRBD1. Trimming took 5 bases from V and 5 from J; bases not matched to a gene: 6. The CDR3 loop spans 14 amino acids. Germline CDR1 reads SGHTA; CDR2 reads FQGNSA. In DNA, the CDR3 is TGTGCCAGCAGCCAGGGACAGGGCGTTTATGGCTACACCTTC. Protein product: CASSQGQGVYGYTF.

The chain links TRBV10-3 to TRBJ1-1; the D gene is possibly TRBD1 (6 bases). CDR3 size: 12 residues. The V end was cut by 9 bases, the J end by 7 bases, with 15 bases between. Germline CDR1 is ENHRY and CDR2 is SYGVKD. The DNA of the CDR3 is TGTGCCATTCGACAGGCAGAGCGTGAAGCTTTCTTT. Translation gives CAIRQAEREAFF.

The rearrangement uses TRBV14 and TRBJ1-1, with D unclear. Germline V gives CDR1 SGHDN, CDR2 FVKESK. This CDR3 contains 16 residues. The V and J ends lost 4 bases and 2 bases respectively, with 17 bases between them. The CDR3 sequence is CASSPPGVNRNTEAFF. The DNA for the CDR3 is TGTGCCAGCAGCCCCCCCGGGGTTAACAGAAACACTGAAGCTTTCTTT.

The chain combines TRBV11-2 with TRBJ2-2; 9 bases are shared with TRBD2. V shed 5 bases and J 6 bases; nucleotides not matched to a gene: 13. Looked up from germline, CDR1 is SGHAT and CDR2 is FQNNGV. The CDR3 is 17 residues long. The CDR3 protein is CASSPNAGGGLAGELFF. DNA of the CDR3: TGTGCCAGCAGCCCCAATGCGGGAGGGGGCTTGGCCGGGGAGCTGTTTTTT.

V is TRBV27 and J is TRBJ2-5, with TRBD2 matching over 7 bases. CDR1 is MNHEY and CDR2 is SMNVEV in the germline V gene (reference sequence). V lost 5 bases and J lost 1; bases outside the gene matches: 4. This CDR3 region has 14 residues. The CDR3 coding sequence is TGTGCCAGCAGTGTAAGCGGGGCCCAAGAGACCCAGTACTTC. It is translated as CASSVSGAQETQYF.

CDR3 nucleotides: TGTGCCACCAGTGATCATCAGGGGCTAGGCTACACCTTC. This codes for CATSDHQGLGYTF. The J gene is TRBJ1-2, the V gene TRBV24-1; a weak D match, TRBD1 (6 bases). From germline, CDR1 is KGHDR and CDR2 SFDVKD. The V and J ends lost 3 bases and 8 bases respectively, with 12 bases between them. The CDR3 has 13 amino acids.

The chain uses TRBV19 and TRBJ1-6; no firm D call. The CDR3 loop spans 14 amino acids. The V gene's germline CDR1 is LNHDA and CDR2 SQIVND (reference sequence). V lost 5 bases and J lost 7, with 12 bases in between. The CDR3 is CASSSIGGNSPLHF. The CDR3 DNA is TGTGCCAGTAGTTCGATCGGAGGGAATTCACCCCTCCACTTT.

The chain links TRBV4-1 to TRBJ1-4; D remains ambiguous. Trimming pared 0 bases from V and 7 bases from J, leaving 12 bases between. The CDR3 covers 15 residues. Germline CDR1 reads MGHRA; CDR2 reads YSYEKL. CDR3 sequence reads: CASSQDRLVGEKLFF. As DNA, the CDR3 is TGCGCCAGCAGCCAAGATCGATTAGTTGGTGAAAAACTGTTTTTT.

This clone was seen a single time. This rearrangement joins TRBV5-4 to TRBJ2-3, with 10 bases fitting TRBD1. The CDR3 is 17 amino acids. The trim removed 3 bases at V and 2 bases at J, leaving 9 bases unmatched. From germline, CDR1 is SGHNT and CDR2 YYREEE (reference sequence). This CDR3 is CASSSGAGQGDTDTQYF. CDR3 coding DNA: TGTGCCAGCAGCTCGGGGGCCGGACAGGGGGACACAGATACGCAGTATTTT.

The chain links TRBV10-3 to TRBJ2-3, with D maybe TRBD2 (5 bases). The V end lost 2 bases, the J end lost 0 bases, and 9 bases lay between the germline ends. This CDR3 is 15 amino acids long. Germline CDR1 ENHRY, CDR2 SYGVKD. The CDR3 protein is CAISEERPSTDTQYF. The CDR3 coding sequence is TGTGCCATCAGTGAGGAGCGGCCTAGCACAGATACGCAGTATTTT.

The CDR3 bases are TGTGCCACCGCGAGAGGGAGAGGATACGAGCAGTACTTC. As protein: CATARGRGYEQYF. This chain uses TRBV15 with TRBJ2-7; possible D gene TRBD2, 5 bases. V was clipped by 8 bases and J by 4 bases, with 15 bases between them. The CDR3 runs to 13 residues. CDR1 and CDR2 (germline): LNHNV, YYDKDF (reference sequence).

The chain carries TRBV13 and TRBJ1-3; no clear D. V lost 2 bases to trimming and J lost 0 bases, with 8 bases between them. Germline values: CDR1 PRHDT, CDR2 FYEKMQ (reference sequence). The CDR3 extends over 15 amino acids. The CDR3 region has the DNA TGTGCCAGCAGCTTATCGGTCTCCTCTGGAAACACCATATATTTT. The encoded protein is CASSLSVSSGNTIYF.

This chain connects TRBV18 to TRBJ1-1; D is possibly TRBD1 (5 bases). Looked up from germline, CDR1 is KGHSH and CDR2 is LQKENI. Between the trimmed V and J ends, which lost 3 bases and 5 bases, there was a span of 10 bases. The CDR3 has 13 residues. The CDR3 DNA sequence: TGTGCCAGCTCACCGGGGCGCAGGACTGAAGCTTTCTTT. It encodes CASSPGRRTEAFF.

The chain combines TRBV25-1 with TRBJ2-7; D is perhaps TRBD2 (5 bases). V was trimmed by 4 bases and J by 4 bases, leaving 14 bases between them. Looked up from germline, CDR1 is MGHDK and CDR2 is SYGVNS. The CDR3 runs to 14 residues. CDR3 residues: CASSAGVGRYEQYF. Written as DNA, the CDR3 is TGTGCCAGCAGTGCCGGGGTAGGGCGATACGAGCAGTACTTC.

The CDR3 DNA reads as TGTGCAAGTCGCTTTGTGGAGTTTTATGGCTACACCTTC. It is translated as CASRFVEFYGYTF. The rearrangement joins TRBV12-2 to TRBJ1-2. TRBV12-2 is labeled a pseudogene. CDR3 size: 13 residues.